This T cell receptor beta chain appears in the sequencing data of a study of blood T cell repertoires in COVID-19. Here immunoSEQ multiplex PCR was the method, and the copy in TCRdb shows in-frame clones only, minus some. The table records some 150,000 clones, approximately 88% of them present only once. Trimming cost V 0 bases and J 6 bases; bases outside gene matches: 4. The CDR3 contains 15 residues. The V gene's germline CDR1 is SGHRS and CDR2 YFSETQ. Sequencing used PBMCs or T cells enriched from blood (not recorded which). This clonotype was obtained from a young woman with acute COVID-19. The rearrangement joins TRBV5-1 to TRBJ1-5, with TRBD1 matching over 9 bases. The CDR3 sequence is CASSLGDRVGQPQHF. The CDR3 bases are TGCGCCAGCAGCTTGGGGGACAGGGTGGGTCAGCCCCAGCATTTT.